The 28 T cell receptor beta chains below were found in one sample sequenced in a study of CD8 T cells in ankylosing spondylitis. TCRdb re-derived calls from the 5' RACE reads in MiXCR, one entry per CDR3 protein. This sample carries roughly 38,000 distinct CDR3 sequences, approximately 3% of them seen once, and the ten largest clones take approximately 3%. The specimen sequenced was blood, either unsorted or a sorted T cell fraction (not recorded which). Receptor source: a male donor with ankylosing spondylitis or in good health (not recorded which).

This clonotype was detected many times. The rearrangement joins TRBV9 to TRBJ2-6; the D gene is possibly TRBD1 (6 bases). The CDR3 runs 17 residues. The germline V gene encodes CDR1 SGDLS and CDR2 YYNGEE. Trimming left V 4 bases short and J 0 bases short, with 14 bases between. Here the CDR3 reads CASSKSGQSSGANVLTF. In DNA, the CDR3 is TGTGCCAGCAGCAAAAGCGGACAGAGCTCTGGGGCCAACGTCCTGACTTTC.

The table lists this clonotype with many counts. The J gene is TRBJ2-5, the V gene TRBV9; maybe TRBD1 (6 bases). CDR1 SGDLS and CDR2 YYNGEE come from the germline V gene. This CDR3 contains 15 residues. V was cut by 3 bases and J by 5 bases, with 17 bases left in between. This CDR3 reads CASSAQGNRVETQYF. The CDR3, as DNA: TGTGCCAGCAGCGCTCAAGGGAACAGGGTTGAGACCCAGTACTTC.

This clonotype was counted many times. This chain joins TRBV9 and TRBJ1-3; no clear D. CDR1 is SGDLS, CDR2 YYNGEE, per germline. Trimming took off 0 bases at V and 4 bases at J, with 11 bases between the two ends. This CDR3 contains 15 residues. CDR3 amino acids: CASSVGVLPGNTIYF. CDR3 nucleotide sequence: TGTGCCAGCAGCGTAGGGGTCCTGCCGGGAAACACCATATATTTT.

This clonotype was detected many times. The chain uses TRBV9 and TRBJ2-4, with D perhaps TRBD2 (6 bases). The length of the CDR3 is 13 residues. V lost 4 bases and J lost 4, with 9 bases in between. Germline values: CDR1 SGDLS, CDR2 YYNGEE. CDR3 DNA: TGTGCCAGCAGCCGGGACTTGAAAAACATTCAGTACTTC. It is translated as CASSRDLKNIQYF.

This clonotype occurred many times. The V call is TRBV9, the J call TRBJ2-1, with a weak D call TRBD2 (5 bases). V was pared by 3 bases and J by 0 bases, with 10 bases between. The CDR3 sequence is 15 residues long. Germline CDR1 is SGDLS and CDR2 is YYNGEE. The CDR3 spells CASSAISVSYNEQFF. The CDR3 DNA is TGTGCCAGCAGCGCCATTAGCGTCTCCTACAATGAGCAGTTCTTC.

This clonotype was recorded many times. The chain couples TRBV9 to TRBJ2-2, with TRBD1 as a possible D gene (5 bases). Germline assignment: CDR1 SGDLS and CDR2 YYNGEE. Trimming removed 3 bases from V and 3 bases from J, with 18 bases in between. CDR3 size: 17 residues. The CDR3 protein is CASSGWTPRIDTGELFF. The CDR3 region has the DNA TGTGCCAGCAGCGGTTGGACACCTCGAATCGACACCGGGGAGCTGTTTTTT.

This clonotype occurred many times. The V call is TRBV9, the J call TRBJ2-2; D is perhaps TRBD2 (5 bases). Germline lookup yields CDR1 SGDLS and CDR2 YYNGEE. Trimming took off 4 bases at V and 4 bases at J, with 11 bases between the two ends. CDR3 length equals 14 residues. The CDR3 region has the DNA TGTGCCAGCAGCCCAACTAGAGCCACCGGGGAGCTGTTTTTT. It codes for CASSPTRATGELFF. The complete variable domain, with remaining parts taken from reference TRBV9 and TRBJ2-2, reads DSGVTQTPKHLITATGQRVTLRCSPRSGDLSVYWYQQSLDQGLQFLIQYYNGEERAKGNILERFSAQQFPDLHSELNLSSLELGDSALYFCASSPTRATGELFFGEGSRLTVL.

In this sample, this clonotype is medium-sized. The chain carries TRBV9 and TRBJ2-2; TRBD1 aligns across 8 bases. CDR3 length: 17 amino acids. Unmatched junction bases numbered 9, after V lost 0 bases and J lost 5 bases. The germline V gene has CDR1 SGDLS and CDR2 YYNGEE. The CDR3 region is CASSVVLTGAGTGELFF. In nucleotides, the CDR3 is TGTGCCAGCAGCGTAGTCTTGACAGGGGCGGGAACCGGGGAGCTGTTTTTT. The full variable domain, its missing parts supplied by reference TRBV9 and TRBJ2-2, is DSGVTQTPKHLITATGQRVTLRCSPRSGDLSVYWYQQSLDQGLQFLIQYYNGEERAKGNILERFSAQQFPDLHSELNLSSLELGDSALYFCASSVVLTGAGTGELFFGEGSRLTVL.

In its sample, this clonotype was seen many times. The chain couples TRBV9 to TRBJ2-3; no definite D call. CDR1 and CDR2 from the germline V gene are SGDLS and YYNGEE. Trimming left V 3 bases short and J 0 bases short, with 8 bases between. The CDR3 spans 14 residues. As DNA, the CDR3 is TGTGCCAGCAGCGACGGTTATAGCACAGATACGCAGTATTTT. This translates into CASSDGYSTDTQYF.

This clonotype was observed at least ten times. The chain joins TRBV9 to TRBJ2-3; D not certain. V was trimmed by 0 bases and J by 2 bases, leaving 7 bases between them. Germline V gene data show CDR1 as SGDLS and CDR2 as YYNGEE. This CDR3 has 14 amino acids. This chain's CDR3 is CASSVGRDTDTQYF. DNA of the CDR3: TGTGCCAGCAGCGTAGGACGTGACACAGATACGCAGTATTTT.

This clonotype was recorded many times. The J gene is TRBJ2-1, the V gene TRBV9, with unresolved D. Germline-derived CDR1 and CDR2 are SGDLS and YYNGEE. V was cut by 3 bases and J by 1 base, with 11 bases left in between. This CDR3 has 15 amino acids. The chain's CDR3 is CASSAVGRSYNEQFF. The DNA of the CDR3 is TGTGCCAGCAGCGCCGTAGGGCGTTCCTACAATGAGCAGTTCTTC.

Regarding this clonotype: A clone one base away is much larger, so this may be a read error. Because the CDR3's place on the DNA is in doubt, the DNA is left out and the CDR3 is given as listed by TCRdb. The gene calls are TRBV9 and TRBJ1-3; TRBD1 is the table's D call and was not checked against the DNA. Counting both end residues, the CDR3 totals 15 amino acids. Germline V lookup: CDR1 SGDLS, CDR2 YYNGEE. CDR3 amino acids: CASSANVGPGNTINF.

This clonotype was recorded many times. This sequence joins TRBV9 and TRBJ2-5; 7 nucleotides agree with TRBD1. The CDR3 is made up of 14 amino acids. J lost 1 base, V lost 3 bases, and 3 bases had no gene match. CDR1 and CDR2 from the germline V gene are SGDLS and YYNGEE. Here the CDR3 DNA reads TGTGCCAGCAGCGGAACAGGGGCCCAAGAGACCCAGTACTTC. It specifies CASSGTGAQETQYF.

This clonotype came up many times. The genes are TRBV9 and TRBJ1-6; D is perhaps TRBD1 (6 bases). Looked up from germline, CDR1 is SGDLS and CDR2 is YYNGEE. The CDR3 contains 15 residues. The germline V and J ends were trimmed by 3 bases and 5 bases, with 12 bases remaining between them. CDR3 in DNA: TGTGCCAGCAGCGCACGGACAGAAAATAATTCACCCCTCCACTTT. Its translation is CASSARTENNSPLHF.

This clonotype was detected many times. CDR3 residues: CASSVSQLLAGGSTDTQYF. The CDR3 DNA reads as TGTGCCAGCAGCGTTTCCCAGCTTTTAGCGGGAGGGAGCACAGATACGCAGTATTTT. This sequence joins TRBV9 and TRBJ2-3, with 11 bases lining up with TRBD2. After removal of 2 bases from V and 0 bases from J, the junction contained 11 bases not matched to a gene. CDR1 is SGDLS, CDR2 YYNGEE, per germline. The CDR3 extends over 19 amino acids.

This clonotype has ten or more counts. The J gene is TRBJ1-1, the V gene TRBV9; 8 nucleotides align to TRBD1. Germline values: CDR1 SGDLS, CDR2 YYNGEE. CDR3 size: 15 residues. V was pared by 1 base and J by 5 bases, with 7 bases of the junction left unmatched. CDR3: CASSVLDQGATEAFF. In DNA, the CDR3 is TGTGCCAGCAGCGTATTAGACCAGGGGGCTACTGAAGCTTTCTTT. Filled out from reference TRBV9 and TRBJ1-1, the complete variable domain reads DSGVTQTPKHLITATGQRVTLRCSPRSGDLSVYWYQQSLDQGLQFLIQYYNGEERAKGNILERFSAQQFPDLHSELNLSSLELGDSALYFCASSVLDQGATEAFFGQGTRLTVV.

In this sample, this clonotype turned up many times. The DNA for the CDR3 is TGTGCCAGCAGCTCGGGACTAGCGGGAGGGCCGGGTGAGCAGTTCTTC. The encoded protein is CASSSGLAGGPGEQFF. This chain joins TRBV9 and TRBJ2-1; TRBD2 matches at 16 bases. Germline-derived CDR1 and CDR2 are SGDLS and YYNGEE. The CDR3 loop spans 16 amino acids. The V and J ends lost 4 bases and 9 bases, in that order; junction bases with no gene match: 7.

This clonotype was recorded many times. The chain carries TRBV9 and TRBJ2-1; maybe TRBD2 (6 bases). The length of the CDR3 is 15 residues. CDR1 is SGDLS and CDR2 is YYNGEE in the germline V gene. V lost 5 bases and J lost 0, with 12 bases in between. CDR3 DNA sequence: TGTGCCAGCAGTCTAGCGCCCAGCTCCTACAATGAGCAGTTCTTC. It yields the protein CASSLAPSSYNEQFF.

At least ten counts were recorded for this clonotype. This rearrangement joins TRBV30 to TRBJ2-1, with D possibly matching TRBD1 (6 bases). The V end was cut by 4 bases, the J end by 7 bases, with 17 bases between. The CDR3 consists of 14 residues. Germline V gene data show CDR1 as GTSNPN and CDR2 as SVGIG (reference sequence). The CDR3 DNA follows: TGTGCCTGGATGAGAGGGCCAGGGGATAATGAGCAGTTCTTC. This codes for CAWMRGPGDNEQFF.

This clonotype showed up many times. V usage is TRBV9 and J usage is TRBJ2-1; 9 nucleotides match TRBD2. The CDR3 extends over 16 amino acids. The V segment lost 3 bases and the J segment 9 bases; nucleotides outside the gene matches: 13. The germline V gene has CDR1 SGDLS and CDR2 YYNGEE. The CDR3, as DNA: TGTGCCAGCAGCGAGCCCGCTGGCGGGGGGGACGTTGAGCAGTTCTTC. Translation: CASSEPAGGGDVEQFF. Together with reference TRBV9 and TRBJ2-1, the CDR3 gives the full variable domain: DSGVTQTPKHLITATGQRVTLRCSPRSGDLSVYWYQQSLDQGLQFLIQYYNGEERAKGNILERFSAQQFPDLHSELNLSSLELGDSALYFCASSEPAGGGDVEQFFGPGTRLTVL.

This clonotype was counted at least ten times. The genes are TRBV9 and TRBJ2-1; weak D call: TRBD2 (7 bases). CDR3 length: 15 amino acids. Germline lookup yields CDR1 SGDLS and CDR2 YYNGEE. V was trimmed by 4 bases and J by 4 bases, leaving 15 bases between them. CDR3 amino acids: CASSPGGAGYNEQFF. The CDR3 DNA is TGTGCCAGCAGCCCTGGGGGGGCCGGGTACAATGAGCAGTTCTTC.

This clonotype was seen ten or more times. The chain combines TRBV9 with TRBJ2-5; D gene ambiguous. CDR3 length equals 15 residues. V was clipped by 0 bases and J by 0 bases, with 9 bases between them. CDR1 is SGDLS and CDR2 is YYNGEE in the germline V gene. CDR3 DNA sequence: TGTGCCAGCAGCGTAGGGCCAGCGTACCAAGAGACCCAGTACTTC. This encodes CASSVGPAYQETQYF.

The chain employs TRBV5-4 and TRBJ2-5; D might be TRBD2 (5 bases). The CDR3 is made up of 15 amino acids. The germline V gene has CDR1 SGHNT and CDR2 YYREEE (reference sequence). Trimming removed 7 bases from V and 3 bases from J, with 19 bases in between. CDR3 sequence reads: CASPRVVPEKETQYF. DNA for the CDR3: TGTGCCAGCCCGAGGGTGGTACCAGAAAAAGAGACCCAGTACTTC.

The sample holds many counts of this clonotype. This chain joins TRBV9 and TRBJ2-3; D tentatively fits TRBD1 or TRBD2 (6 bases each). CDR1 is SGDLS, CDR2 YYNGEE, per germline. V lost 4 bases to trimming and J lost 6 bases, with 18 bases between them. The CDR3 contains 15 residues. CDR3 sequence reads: CASSPTGGSVDTQYF. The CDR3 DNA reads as TGTGCCAGCAGCCCGACAGGAGGGTCGGTGGATACGCAGTATTTT.

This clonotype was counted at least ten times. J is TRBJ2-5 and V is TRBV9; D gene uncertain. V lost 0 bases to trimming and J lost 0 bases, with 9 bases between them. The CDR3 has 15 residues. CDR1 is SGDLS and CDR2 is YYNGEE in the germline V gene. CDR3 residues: CASSVVPSNQETQYF. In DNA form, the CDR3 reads TGTGCCAGCAGCGTAGTTCCGTCCAACCAAGAGACCCAGTACTTC.

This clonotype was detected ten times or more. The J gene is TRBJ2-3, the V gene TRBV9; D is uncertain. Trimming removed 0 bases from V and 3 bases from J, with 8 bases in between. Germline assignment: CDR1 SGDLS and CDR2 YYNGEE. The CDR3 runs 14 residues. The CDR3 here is CASSVARETDTQYF. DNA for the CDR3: TGTGCCAGCAGCGTAGCTCGCGAGACAGATACGCAGTATTTT.

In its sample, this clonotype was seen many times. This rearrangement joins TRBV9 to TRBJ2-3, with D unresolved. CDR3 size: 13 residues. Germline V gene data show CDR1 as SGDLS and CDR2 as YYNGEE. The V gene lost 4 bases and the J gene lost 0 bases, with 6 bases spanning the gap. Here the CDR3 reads CASSSLSTDTQYF. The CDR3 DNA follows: TGTGCCAGCAGCTCCCTTAGCACAGATACGCAGTATTTT.

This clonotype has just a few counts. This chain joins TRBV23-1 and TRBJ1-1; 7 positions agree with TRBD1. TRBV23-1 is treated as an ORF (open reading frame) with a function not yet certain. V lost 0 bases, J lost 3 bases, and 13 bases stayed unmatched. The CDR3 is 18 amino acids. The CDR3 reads CASSQSPRGREGDTEAFF. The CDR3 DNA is TGCGCCAGCAGTCAATCCCCGAGGGGGCGCGAGGGAGACACTGAAGCTTTCTTT.